This TCR beta chain was recovered during a study of T cell responses to AZD1222 COVID-19 vaccine. Study information: The analysis combined second doses at about 4 or about 12 weeks.

The V and J ends lost 3 bases and 4 bases respectively, with 10 bases between them. Germline assignment: CDR1 MGHRA and CDR2 YSYEKL. This CDR3 has 13 amino acids. About this clone itself: Its antigen is not known. This sample also contains other DNA sequences that code for the same CDR3.

This table comes from immunoSEQ multiplex PCR, and its TCRdb copy is limited to in-frame clones, with some not included. Here the sample spans 140,000 to 150,000 clones, about 91% being singletons. General study results and limits: Following two doses of AZD1222, Spike-specific TCR breadth and depth rose. Donors were chiefly white British, with a greater number of females, and clonal diversity was perhaps underestimated. Repertoire sampling happened only post peak T cell response.

The sequence was obtained from an adult in good health. This chain uses TRBV4-1 with TRBJ2-7; D call uncertain. This specimen consisted of peripheral blood, obtained on day 0 of AZD1222 vaccination. The CDR3 here is CASSHGGPYEQYF. In nucleotides, the CDR3 is TGCGCCAGCAGCCACGGCGGCCCATACGAGCAGTACTTC.